Below are 14 T cell receptor beta chains sequenced from a single sample in a study of T cells in Graves' hyperthyroidism and ophthalmopathy. Amplification yielded TCR beta CDR3 regions, with RNA transcripts as the source. The TCR CDR3 first-round RT-PCR relied on the HTBI primer set. TCRdb reprocessed the multiplex PCR reads with MiXCR, giving one entry per CDR3 protein. The table includes roughly 570,000 distinct CDR3 sequences, roughly 46% detected once. Specimen: peripheral blood or thyroid tissue (not recorded which). These TCRs come from an adult woman with Graves' disease, either hyperthyroidism or ophthalmopathy (not recorded which).

This clonotype was seen repeatedly, ten times or more. The V call is TRBV5-1, the J call TRBJ1-1; TRBD1 agrees at 7 bases. CDR3 length: 14 amino acids. V trimming: 0 bases; J trimming: 5 bases; junction bases outside the gene matches: 4. Germline CDR1 and CDR2: SGHRS and YFSETQ. The DNA for the CDR3 is TGCGCCAGCAGCTTGGCCCAGGGGGAAACTGAAGCTTTCTTT. Translation: CASSLAQGETEAFF.

This clonotype was counted only a few times. One base away lies a much larger clone, so this may be a sequencing read error. The rearrangement links TRBV20-1 to TRBJ2-2, with 7 bases fitting TRBD1. The CDR3 is 16 amino acids. Germline values: CDR1 DFQATT, CDR2 SNEGSKA (reference sequence). Trimming took 0 bases from V and 2 from J; bases not matched to a gene: 6. The CDR3 DNA sequence: TGCAGTGCTAGAGATGGGGACAGACTAAACACCGGGGAGCTGTTTTTT. Translated: CSARDGDRLNTGELFF.

This clonotype has more than one count but fewer than ten. The chain employs TRBV20-1 and TRBJ1-6; tentatively, D is TRBD1 (5 bases). The CDR3 totals 12 residues. V lost 1 base, J lost 12 bases, and 10 bases lay in between. Germline V lookup: CDR1 DFQATT, CDR2 SNEGSKA (reference sequence). CDR3 protein: CSARVGGIPLHF. CDR3 coding DNA: TGCAGTGCTAGAGTCGGGGGAATACCCCTCCACTTT.

This clonotype came up many times. The chain carries TRBV12-3 or TRBV12-4 and TRBJ2-2; no clear D. The CDR3 has 17 residues. V lost 2 bases and J 7 bases, leaving 20 bases between the germline ends. The CDR3 region has the DNA TGTGCCAGCAGTTTACACTCCGGCCTGGCATGGGGCGGGGAGCTGTTTTTT. As protein: CASSLHSGLAWGGELFF.

Only one count was recorded for this clonotype. CDR3 sequence: CASSLDGRSVETQYF. The CDR3 DNA reads as TGTGCCAGCAGCTTAGACGGGAGGTCCGTAGAGACCCAGTACTTC. The chain employs TRBV7-9 and TRBJ2-5; TRBD2 aligns across 7 bases. The CDR3 has 15 amino acids. The V segment lost 1 base and the J segment 4 bases; nucleotides outside the gene matches: 6. Germline CDR1 reads SEHNR; CDR2 reads FQNEAQ (reference sequence).

This chain joins TRBV10-2 and TRBJ1-2; D might be TRBD1 (5 bases). There are 13 residues in the CDR3. V was trimmed by 2 bases and J by 6 bases, leaving 10 bases between them. Germline CDR1 reads WSHSY; CDR2 reads SAAADI. This CDR3 reads CASSEPGSNGYTF. The DNA of the CDR3 is TGCGCCAGCAGTGAGCCAGGGAGCAATGGCTACACCTTC.

V is TRBV7-8 and J is TRBJ2-5; D perhaps matches TRBD1 (7 bases). The CDR3 consists of 14 residues. Germline V lookup: CDR1 SGHVS, CDR2 FQNEAQ. V lost 5 bases to trimming and J lost 12 bases, with 22 bases between them. The CDR3 DNA reads TGTGCCAGCAGCCGAGACTCCGGAACAGGGGAGGAGTACTTC. This sequence encodes CASSRDSGTGEEYF. The entire variable domain, with the rest obtained from reference TRBV7-8 and TRBJ2-5, is as follows: GAGVSQSPRYKVAKRGQDVALRCDPISGHVSLFWYQQALGQGPEFLTYFQNEAQLDKSGLPSDRFFAERPEGSVSTLKIQRTQQEDSAVYLCASSRDSGTGEEYFGPGTRLLVL.

With respect to this clonotype: Since a much larger clone is just one base distant, this may be a read error. No conserved phenylalanine or tryptophan ends this CDR3, so it is likely a read error. The gene calls are TRBV7-3 and TRBJ2-2, with D unclear. CDR3 length equals 14 residues. Per the germline V gene, CDR1 is SGHTA and CDR2 is FQGTGA. The CDR3 protein is CASSQVPRVRELFS. Here the CDR3 DNA reads TGCGCCAGCAGCCAAGTACCCCGCGTGAGGGAGCTGTTTTCT.

This clonotype was observed at least ten times. Sequence at one end of the junction differs from germline and may be a read error. The chain joins TRBV5-1 to TRBJ2-5; 13 nucleotides agree with TRBD2. There are 16 residues in the CDR3. The germline CDR1 and CDR2 sequences are SGHRS and YFSETQ. DNA of the CDR3: TGTGCCAGCAGCTTGGGACTAGCGGGGATCCAAGAGACCCAGTACTTC. Translated, it gives CASSLGLAGIQETQYF.

V is TRBV24-1 and J is TRBJ1-1, with 9 bases identical to TRBD1. Germline V gene sequence: CDR1 KGHDR, CDR2 SFDVKD. This CDR3 contains 15 residues. The V and J ends lost 2 bases and 3 bases, in that order; junction bases with no gene match: 3. CDR3 sequence reads: CATSDSRTGDTEAFF. CDR3 nucleotide sequence: TGTGCCACCAGTGATTCCCGGACAGGGGACACTGAAGCTTTCTTT.

This clonotype was detected many times. The J gene is TRBJ2-7, the V gene TRBV3-1; D gene unclear. This CDR3 comprises 13 residues. Trimming cost V 4 bases and J 1 base, with 8 bases left between them. Germline values: CDR1 LGHDT, CDR2 YNNKEL (reference sequence). CDR3 region: CASSPTVSYEQYF. The CDR3 DNA sequence: TGTGCCAGCAGCCCCACAGTATCCTACGAGCAGTACTTC.

This clonotype has ten or more counts. The genes are TRBV15 and TRBJ1-1; unclear D gene. This CDR3 spans 13 amino acids. Between the trimmed V and J ends, which lost 0 bases and 11 bases, there was a span of 13 bases. CDR1 LNHNV and CDR2 YYDKDF come from the germline V gene (reference sequence). The CDR3 reads CATSRDADRRAFF. Here the CDR3 DNA reads TGTGCCACCAGCAGAGATGCAGACCGGCGGGCTTTCTTT.

The V and J genes are TRBV24-1 and TRBJ2-2; D not certain. V was shortened by 3 bases and J by 4 bases, with 14 bases between the two germline ends. This CDR3 comprises 16 residues. Germline CDR1 and CDR2: KGHDR and SFDVKD. CDR3 amino acids: CATSDPSRVGTGELFF. The CDR3 coding sequence is TGTGCCACCAGTGATCCCAGCCGGGTCGGCACCGGGGAGCTGTTTTTT.

The gene calls are TRBV7-6 and TRBJ2-7, with 8 bases matching TRBD2. Trimming cost V 1 base and J 0 bases; bases outside gene matches: 5. Germline CDR1 and CDR2: SGHVS and FNYEAQ. CDR3 length: 16 amino acids. The chain's CDR3 is CASSLGRAGGSYEQYF. As DNA, the CDR3 is TGTGCCAGCAGCTTAGGTCGTGCGGGAGGCTCCTACGAGCAGTACTTC.